This entry lists 10 T cell receptor beta chains sequenced from one sample in a study of shared clonotypes between healthy human individuals. Some clones are missing from TCRdb's copy, which holds only in-frame ones; the method was immunoSEQ multiplex PCR. The repertoire has about 2 million clones, 85% to 95% of them found once; the top ten carry 0.1% to 0.15%. Sample: naive CD4+ T cells sorted from blood. Subset meaning: CD45RA+ positively selected. The source of these receptors is a man aged 18 to 35 in good health.

The chain has TRBV5-4 and TRBJ1-1; 7 bases map to TRBD1. CDR3 size: 17 residues. The germline V gene has CDR1 SGHNT and CDR2 YYREEE (reference sequence). V gave up 6 bases and J gave up 0 bases; unmatched junction bases: 14. The CDR3 coding sequence is TGTGCCAGCACCCCAACAGGGGACTCGCTATTGAACACTGAAGCTTTCTTT. Encoded protein: CASTPTGDSLLNTEAFF.

The V and J genes are TRBV2 and TRBJ2-4; TRBD2 might be the D (5 bases). The ends were cut back, 11 bases at V and 6 bases at J, with 14 bases in the middle. CDR3 length: 12 residues. The germline CDR1 and CDR2 sequences are SNHLY and FYNNEI. In DNA, the CDR3 is TGTGCCGGAGGCCGGTCGGGAAACATTCAGTACTTC. Its protein product is CAGGRSGNIQYF.

The gene calls are TRBV6-1 and TRBJ1-5, with TRBD1 matching 11 bases. The CDR3 sequence is 14 residues long. V lost 7 bases, J lost 6 bases, and 5 bases stayed unmatched. Germline CDR1 and CDR2: MNHNS and SASEGT. The CDR3 region is CASIGTGGSQPQHF. The CDR3 region has the DNA TGTGCCAGCATAGGGACAGGGGGAAGTCAGCCCCAGCATTTT.

This clone was detected once. V and J are TRBV5-1 and TRBJ1-4; D gene ambiguous. Trimming took off 4 bases at V and 0 bases at J, with 10 bases between the two ends. This CDR3 is 15 amino acids long. Germline-derived CDR1 and CDR2 are SGHRS and YFSETQ. CDR3 in DNA: TGCGCCAGCAGCCTTGGGATCCCAACTAATGAAAAACTGTTTTTT. It is translated as CASSLGIPTNEKLFF.

The chain carries TRBV4-2 and TRBJ2-5; no firm D call. Germline V gives CDR1 LGHNA, CDR2 YNFKEQ. Trimming pared 1 base from V and 2 bases from J, leaving 11 bases between. CDR3 length: 15 residues. The CDR3 sequence is CASSQVWAVQETQYF. CDR3 nucleotides: TGTGCCAGCAGCCAAGTTTGGGCAGTACAAGAGACCCAGTACTTC.

This clone appeared once. CDR3 DNA sequence: TGTGCCAGCAGCACCCAGCGACAGATGAGAACTGAAGCTTTCTTT. Its protein is CASSTQRQMRTEAFF. The genes are TRBV27 and TRBJ1-1, with a tentative D call TRBD1 (5 bases). This CDR3 contains 15 residues. V lost 6 bases, J lost 5 bases, and 19 bases lay in between. Germline V CDR1 and CDR2: MNHEY, SMNVEV (reference sequence).

About this clone itself: The same CDR3 arises from other DNA sequences in this sample as well. J is TRBJ1-1 and V is TRBV2; 9 bases agree with TRBD1. The CDR3 runs 13 residues. Trimming at V came to 7 bases and at J to 1 base, leaving 1 base not matched to a gene. From germline, CDR1 is SNHLY and CDR2 FYNNEI. Here the CDR3 DNA reads TGTGCCAGCACGGGACAGGGGAACACTGAAGCTTTCTTT. Translation: CASTGQGNTEAFF.

The chain carries TRBV6-5 and TRBJ1-4; maybe TRBD1 (6 bases). V dropped 6 bases and J dropped 7 bases, with 15 bases sitting between them. Germline V gene data show CDR1 as MNHEY and CDR2 as SVGAGI. The CDR3 has 14 residues. The CDR3 spells CASSPDRIAEKLFF. In DNA, the CDR3 is TGTGCCAGCAGCCCCGACAGGATTGCTGAAAAACTGTTTTTT.

The CDR3 spells CASSPNPPVMGLEKLFF. As DNA, the CDR3 is TGTGCCAGCAGTCCGAACCCCCCGGTCATGGGGTTGGAAAAACTGTTTTTT. The rearrangement links TRBV27 to TRBJ1-4, with D hard to call. V shed 5 bases and J shed 8 bases, with 24 bases lying between them. This CDR3 has 17 residues. Germline CDR1 MNHEY, CDR2 SMNVEV (reference sequence).

This sequence joins TRBV28 and TRBJ2-2; 7 nucleotides agree with TRBD2. Trimming took 6 bases from V and 4 from J; bases not matched to a gene: 8. Germline V CDR1 and CDR2: MDHEN, SYDVKM. The CDR3 extends over 15 amino acids. CDR3 sequence reads: CASSPSGAGTGELFF. CDR3 DNA sequence: TGTGCCAGCAGCCCAAGCGGGGCAGGCACCGGGGAGCTGTTTTTT.